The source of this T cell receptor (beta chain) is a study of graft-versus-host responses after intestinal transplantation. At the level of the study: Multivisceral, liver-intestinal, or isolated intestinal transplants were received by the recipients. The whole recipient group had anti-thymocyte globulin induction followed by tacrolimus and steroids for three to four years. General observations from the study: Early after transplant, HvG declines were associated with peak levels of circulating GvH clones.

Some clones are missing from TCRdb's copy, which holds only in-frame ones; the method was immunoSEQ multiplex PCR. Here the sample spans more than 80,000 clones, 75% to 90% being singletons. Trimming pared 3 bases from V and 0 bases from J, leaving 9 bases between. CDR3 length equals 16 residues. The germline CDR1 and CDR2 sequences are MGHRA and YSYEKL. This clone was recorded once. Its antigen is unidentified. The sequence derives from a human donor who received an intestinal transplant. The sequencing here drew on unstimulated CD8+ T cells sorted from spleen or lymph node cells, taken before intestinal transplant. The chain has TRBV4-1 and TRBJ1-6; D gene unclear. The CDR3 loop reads CASSQFGVSYNSPLHF. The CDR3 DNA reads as TGCGCCAGCAGCCAGTTTGGGGTCTCCTATAATTCACCCCTCCACTTT.